These T cell receptor beta chains were read from a single sample in a study of blood T cells in healthy people across ages. In TCRdb, the 5' RACE reads were re-called with MiXCR into one record per CDR3 protein. The sample gives 450,000 to 650,000 distinct CDR3 sequences, around 24% of which show up once; less than 9% is in the top ten. These data are also associated with another study on T cells of mothers and their children.

The specimen sequenced was blood. The receptors were gathered from a boy between 5 and 17 years old in good health. Each CDR3 is given with its conserved first and last residue. Fields, in order: D gene, J gene, clone size, V gene, CDR3 DNA, CDR3 protein. D genes are given only for firm matches. A clone size is listed for some rows: how often the clone was seen (once, few, many), or a class if it is expanded.

NA TRBJ1-2 NA TRBV3-1 TGTGCCAGCAGCCAAGATACAGGTGCCTATGGCTACACCTTC CASSQDTGAYGYTF
TRBD1 TRBJ2-7 NA TRBV20-1 TGCAGTGCTAGAGATACGCGACAGGGGACCTACGAGCAGTACTTC CSARDTRQGTYEQYF
TRBD2 TRBJ2-7 NA TRBV7-6 TGTGCCAGCAGCGAAGTCCCTAGCGGGAGCTCCTACGAGCAGTACTTC CASSEVPSGSSYEQYF
NA TRBJ2-7 NA TRBV7-2 TGTGCCAGCAGCCCACTTGCATACGAGCAGTACTTC CASSPLAYEQYF
TRBD2 TRBJ2-5 NA TRBV4-3 TGCGCCAGCAGCCAAGGAGCAGCAGCGGGACGCCAAGAGACCCAGTACTTC CASSQGAAAGRQETQYF
NA TRBJ1-6 few TRBV7-9 TGTGCCAGCAGCTTAGAAACCGGCTCCTATAATTCACCCCTCCACTTT CASSLETGSYNSPLHF
NA TRBJ2-1 NA TRBV20-1 TGCAGTGCTAGAGGTAGAGGGGTCAATGAGCAGTTCTTC CSARGRGVNEQFF
NA TRBJ2-6 NA TRBV7-9 TGTGCCAGCAGCTTCGGGCGACGGGGCTCCCCTGGGGCCAACGTCCTGACTTTC CASSFGRRGSPGANVLTF
NA TRBJ2-5 few TRBV4-2 TGTGCCAGCAGCCAAGTGATCAAAGAGACCCAGTACTTC CASSQVIKETQYF
NA TRBJ1-1 few TRBV29-1 TGCAGCGTTGACGGGGGCCAGAACACTGAAGCTTTCTTT CSVDGGQNTEAFF
NA TRBJ2-7 NA TRBV28 TGTGCCAGCAAGGAGGGGGGGACCCCCTACGAGCAGTACTTC CASKEGGTPYEQYF
NA TRBJ1-4 NA TRBV12-3/TRBV12-4 TGTGCCAGCGCACGGGTTAATGAAAAACTGTTTTTT CASARVNEKLFF
TRBD1 TRBJ2-7 NA TRBV6-6 TGTGCCAGCAAAGGGCCCGGGACAGGGGCCTACGAGCAGTACTTC CASKGPGTGAYEQYF
TRBD1 TRBJ2-5 few TRBV11-3 TGTGCCAGCAGCTTAGATTCAGGGGGCGATTTAGGAGAGACCCAGTACTTC CASSLDSGGDLGETQYF
TRBD1 TRBJ2-1 few TRBV28 TGTGCCAGCAGTACCCCGGGACAGGATTACAATGAGCAGTTCTTC CASSTPGQDYNEQFF
NA TRBJ2-1 few TRBV11-3 TGTGCCGGCAGCTCTGGAGAAGACGGATTTTTAAATGAGCAGTTCTTC CAGSSGEDGFLNEQFF
NA TRBJ2-1 few TRBV10-3 TGTGCCATCAGTGAGTTGACCCCTCTGACAGGTAGCTCCTACAATGAGCAGTTCTTC CAISELTPLTGSSYNEQFF